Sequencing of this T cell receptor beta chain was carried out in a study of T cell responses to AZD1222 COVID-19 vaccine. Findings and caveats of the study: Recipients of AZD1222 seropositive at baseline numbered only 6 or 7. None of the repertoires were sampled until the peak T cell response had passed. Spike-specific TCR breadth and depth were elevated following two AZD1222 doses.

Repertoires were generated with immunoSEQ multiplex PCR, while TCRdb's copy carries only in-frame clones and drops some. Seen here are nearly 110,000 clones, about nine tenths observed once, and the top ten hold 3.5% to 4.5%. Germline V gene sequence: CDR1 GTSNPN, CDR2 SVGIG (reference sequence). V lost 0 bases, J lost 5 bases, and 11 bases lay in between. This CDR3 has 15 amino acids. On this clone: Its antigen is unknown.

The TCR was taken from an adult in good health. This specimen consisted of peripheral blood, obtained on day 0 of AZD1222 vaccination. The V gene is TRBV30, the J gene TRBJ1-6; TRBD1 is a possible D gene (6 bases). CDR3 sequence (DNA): TGTGCCTGGAGTGTAGGGGGGACCAATAATTCACCCCTCCACTTT. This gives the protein CAWSVGGTNNSPLHF.